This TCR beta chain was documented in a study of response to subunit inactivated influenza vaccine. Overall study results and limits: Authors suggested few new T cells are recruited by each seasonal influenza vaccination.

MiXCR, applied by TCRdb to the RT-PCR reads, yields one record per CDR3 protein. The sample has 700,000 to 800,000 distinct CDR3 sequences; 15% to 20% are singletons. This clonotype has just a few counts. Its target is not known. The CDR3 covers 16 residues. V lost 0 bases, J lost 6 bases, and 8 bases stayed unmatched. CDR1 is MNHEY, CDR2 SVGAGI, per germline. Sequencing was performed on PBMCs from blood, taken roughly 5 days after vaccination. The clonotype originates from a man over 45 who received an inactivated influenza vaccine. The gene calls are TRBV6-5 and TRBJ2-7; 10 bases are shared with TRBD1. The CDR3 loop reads CASSYSSGTGVGEQYF. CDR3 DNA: TGTGCCAGCAGTTACTCTTCCGGGACAGGGGTTGGCGAGCAGTACTTC.